The 8 T cell receptor beta chains reported below all come from one sample, sequenced in a study of T cell responses to AZD1222 COVID-19 vaccine. The repertoire was sequenced with immunoSEQ multiplex PCR; TCRdb's copy has only in-frame clones and lacks some. The profile shows roughly 97,000 clones, approximately 88% of them singletons. The source was peripheral blood, collected on day 0 of AZD1222 vaccination. The receptors come from an adult in good health.

The chain employs TRBV6-5 and TRBJ1-5, with 7 bases identical to TRBD1. J lost 6 bases, V lost 6 bases, and 8 bases had no gene match. Germline assignment: CDR1 MNHEY and CDR2 SVGAGI. This CDR3 region has 14 residues. The DNA of the CDR3 is TGTGCCAGCAGAAACGACAGGGATGGTCAGCCCCAGCATTTT. Its protein is CASRNDRDGQPQHF.

The chain uses TRBV27 and TRBJ2-1; 13 nucleotides align to TRBD2. The CDR3 loop spans 17 amino acids. V was clipped by 4 bases and J by 10 bases; unmatched bases: 13. CDR1 and CDR2 from the germline V gene are MNHEY and SMNVEV (reference sequence). This CDR3 is CASSYPLTSGGAREQFF. DNA of the CDR3: TGTGCCAGCAGTTACCCTCTTACTAGCGGGGGGGCCCGAGAGCAGTTCTTC.

The gene calls are TRBV29-1 and TRBJ1-6; TRBD1 agrees at 8 bases. Trimming took 7 bases from V and 7 from J; bases not matched to a gene: 6. CDR1 is SQVTM and CDR2 is ANQGSEA in the germline V gene. The CDR3 sequence is 13 residues long. The CDR3 sequence is CSGSTGANSPLHF. For the CDR3, the DNA is TGCAGCGGTTCGACAGGGGCGAATTCACCCCTCCACTTT.

The chain has TRBV28 and TRBJ1-2; D possibly corresponds to TRBD1 (5 bases). This CDR3 spans 12 amino acids. CDR1 is MDHEN, CDR2 SYDVKM, per germline. Trimming left V 5 bases short and J 5 bases short, with 9 bases between. CDR3 protein: CASSRQRYGYTF. The CDR3 DNA is TGTGCCAGCAGTCGACAGAGATATGGCTACACCTTC.

V usage is TRBV3-1 (or the pseudogene TRBV3-2) and J usage is TRBJ2-5, with TRBD2 matching over 12 bases. From germline, CDR1 is LGHDT and CDR2 YNNKEL (reference sequence). V shed 5 bases and J 5 bases; nucleotides not matched to a gene: 9. The CDR3 is made up of 16 amino acids. CDR3 residues: CASSERRLAGVETQYF. In nucleotides, the CDR3 is TGTGCCAGCAGCGAAAGGAGACTAGCGGGAGTTGAGACCCAGTACTTC.

The chain has TRBV7-2 and TRBJ2-7; 13 bases map to TRBD2. J gave up 6 bases and V 5 bases, and 7 bases lay outside the gene matches. Germline V gives CDR1 SGHTA, CDR2 FQGNSA. This CDR3 is built from 15 residues. The CDR3 DNA follows: TGTGCCAGCAGCCTGACTAGCGGGGGGCCCCGCGAGCAGTACTTC. Protein product: CASSLTSGGPREQYF.

V is TRBV19 and J is TRBJ1-2, with D possibly matching TRBD1 (5 bases). Trimming took 3 bases from V and 5 from J, leaving 22 bases between them. The CDR3 loop spans 17 amino acids. Germline V gives CDR1 LNHDA, CDR2 SQIVND (reference sequence). The CDR3 DNA follows: TGTGCCAGTAGTATCCGTAAGGAGCAGGGTGGTTGGTATGGCTACACCTTC. Its protein product is CASSIRKEQGGWYGYTF.

The rearrangement joins TRBV7-9 to TRBJ2-7; D not resolved. Trimming shortened V by 7 bases and J by 1 base, and 14 bases separated the two germline ends. Germline V gives CDR1 SEHNR, CDR2 FQNEAQ (reference sequence). This CDR3 has 14 amino acids. This CDR3 reads CASTASAASYEQYF. DNA of the CDR3: TGTGCCAGCACCGCATCCGCGGCTTCCTACGAGCAGTACTTC.